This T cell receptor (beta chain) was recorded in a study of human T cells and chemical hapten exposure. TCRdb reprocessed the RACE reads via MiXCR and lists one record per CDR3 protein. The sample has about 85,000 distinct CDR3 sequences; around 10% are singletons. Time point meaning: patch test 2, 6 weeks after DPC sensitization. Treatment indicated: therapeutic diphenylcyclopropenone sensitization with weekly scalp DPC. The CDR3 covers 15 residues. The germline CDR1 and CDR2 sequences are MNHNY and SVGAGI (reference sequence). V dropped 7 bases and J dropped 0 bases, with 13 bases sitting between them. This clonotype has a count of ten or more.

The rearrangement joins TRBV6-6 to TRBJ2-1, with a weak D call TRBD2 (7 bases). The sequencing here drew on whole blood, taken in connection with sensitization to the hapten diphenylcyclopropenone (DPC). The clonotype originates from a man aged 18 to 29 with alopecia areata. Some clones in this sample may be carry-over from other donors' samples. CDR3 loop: CASKSGDYSYNEQFF. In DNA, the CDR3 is TGTGCCAGCAAATCAGGGGACTACTCCTACAATGAGCAGTTCTTC.